This T cell receptor (beta chain) was identified in a study of T cells after yellow fever vaccination. The CDR3 is made up of 12 amino acids. Trimming stripped 4 bases from V and 2 bases from J, with 5 bases between. MiXCR, run by TCRdb on the 5' RACE reads, gives a single entry per CDR3 protein. The table has 300,000 to 450,000 distinct CDR3 sequences, approximately 6% seen once. General study findings and limits: Abundant clonotypes from the bulk population could contaminate FACS-sorted repertoires.

This clonotype was picked up a small number of times. Its matching antigen is unknown. The source is a man between 25 and 39 years old who received the YFV17D yellow fever vaccine. The specimen was PBMCs, collected 5 days after the yellow fever booster vaccination. The rearrangement joins TRBV12-3 or TRBV12-4 to TRBJ1-2; unclear D gene. CDR3 amino acids: CASSYGNYGYTF. CDR3 nucleotides: TGTGCCAGCAGTTACGGGAACTATGGCTACACCTTC.